The source of this T cell receptor (beta chain) is a study of patients and donors after allogeneic stem cell transplantation. TCRdb re-called the RT-PCR reads with MiXCR, one entry per CDR3 protein. The data contain 900,000 to 1,000,000 distinct CDR3 sequences, roughly 17% of them singletons. This clonotype was counted a few times. The CDR3 is made up of 13 amino acids. V was clipped by 3 bases and J by 0 bases, with 8 bases between them. The germline CDR1 and CDR2 sequences are SQVTM and ANQGSEA. The source material was blood, either unsorted or a sorted T cell fraction (not recorded which). This TCR was sampled from a human donor who was either an allogeneic HSCT recipient or a stem cell or donor lymphocyte infusion donor (not recorded which). It is not recorded whose cells these are; they may come from a transplant donor. This chain joins TRBV29-1 and TRBJ1-1, with no clear D. This chain's CDR3 is CSVDYGLNTEAFF. The CDR3 DNA sequence: TGCAGCGTTGACTACGGGCTGAACACTGAAGCTTTCTTT.